Each of the 23 T cell receptor beta chains below was sequenced from the same sample in a study of human T cells and chemical hapten exposure. The time point is: patch test 2, 6 weeks after DPC sensitization. The treatment here: therapeutic diphenylcyclopropenone sensitization with weekly scalp DPC. TCRdb passed the RACE reads through MiXCR, listing each CDR3 protein once. Of 96,000 or so distinct CDR3 sequences listed, about a tenth are singletons. The input for sequencing was whole blood, taken in connection with sensitization to the hapten diphenylcyclopropenone (DPC). These receptors all stem from a woman aged 40 to 55 with alopecia areata. Some clones in this sample may be carry-over from other donors' samples.

The V and J genes are TRBV20-1 and TRBJ2-3, with 8 positions matching TRBD2. Germline values: CDR1 DFQATT, CDR2 SNEGSKA (reference sequence). The length of the CDR3 is 17 residues. V lost 2 bases and J lost 0; bases outside the gene matches: 10. CDR3 in DNA: TGCAGTGCTAGAAGGATTAGCGGGGACCCTAGCACAGATACGCAGTATTTT. Amino acids: CSARRISGDPSTDTQYF.

The chain combines TRBV7-2 with TRBJ1-1; a weak D match, TRBD1 (5 bases). CDR3 length equals 14 residues. V gave up 5 bases and J gave up 4 bases, with 14 bases separating them. The V gene's germline CDR1 is SGHTA and CDR2 FQGNSA. CDR3 protein: CASSQPGAGTEAFF. In DNA, the CDR3 is TGTGCCAGCAGCCAGCCCGGGGCCGGCACTGAAGCTTTCTTT.

Many counts were recorded for this clonotype. This rearrangement joins TRBV6-4 to TRBJ1-5; D call uncertain. The length of the CDR3 is 15 residues. Germline V gives CDR1 MRHNA, CDR2 SNTAGT. The V end lost 0 bases, the J end lost 9 bases, and 15 bases lay between the germline ends. The DNA of the CDR3 is TGTGCCAGCAGTGACTCGAGCCAAGGGCAAGGGCCCCAGCATTTT. This gives the protein CASSDSSQGQGPQHF.

This clonotype has ten or more counts. This rearrangement joins TRBV9 to TRBJ2-1; D is undetermined. This CDR3 has 11 amino acids. Germline lookup yields CDR1 SGDLS and CDR2 YYNGEE. Trimming left V 0 bases short and J 8 bases short, with 3 bases between. CDR3 DNA: TGTGCCAGCAGCGTAGAAGATGAGCAGTTCTTC. As protein: CASSVEDEQFF.

This clonotype was found many times. V gene TRBV28 combines with J gene TRBJ1-5, with a weak D call TRBD1 (6 bases). Deletions cut 3 bases from V and 2 bases from J, with 23 bases between. Germline loops: CDR1 MDHEN, CDR2 SYDVKM. This CDR3 region has 19 residues. The CDR3 region has the DNA TGTGCCAGCAGTTTTTTTGTTAATTACCGGGACATGGGCAATCAGCCCCAGCATTTT. This codes for CASSFFVNYRDMGNQPQHF.

In its sample, this clonotype was seen many times. The chain links TRBV20-1 to TRBJ1-1; 9 bases are shared with TRBD1. The V and J ends lost 3 bases and 4 bases, in that order; junction bases with no gene match: 6. The CDR3 contains 14 residues. Germline CDR1 is DFQATT and CDR2 is SNEGSKA (reference sequence). CDR3 bases: TGCAGTGCTAGTCGCCGGGACAGGGTCACTGAAGCTTTCTTT. This translates into CSASRRDRVTEAFF.

The sample holds many counts of this clonotype. This chain connects TRBV4-3 to TRBJ2-1; 12 bases match TRBD2. The V and J ends lost 3 bases and 4 bases, in that order; junction bases with no gene match: 4. This CDR3 region has 16 residues. Germline V CDR1 and CDR2: LGHNA, YSLEER. DNA for the CDR3: TGCGCCAGCAGCCAGGCAACTAGCGGGAGGTACAATGAGCAGTTCTTC. It translates to CASSQATSGRYNEQFF.

This clonotype occurred a few times. The V call is TRBV29-1, the J call TRBJ2-1; D is unclear. CDR3 length equals 10 residues. Trimming shortened V by 6 bases and J by 9 bases, and 9 bases separated the two germline ends. Germline CDR1 reads SQVTM; CDR2 reads ANQGSEA. The CDR3 loop is CSVTDGEQFF. CDR3 in DNA: TGCAGCGTGACTGACGGTGAGCAGTTCTTC.

The chain uses TRBV5-1 and TRBJ2-2; perhaps TRBD1 as D (5 bases). CDR1 SGHRS and CDR2 YFSETQ come from the germline V gene. The CDR3 is made up of 15 amino acids. Trimming took 4 bases from V and 1 from J, leaving 11 bases between them. The CDR3 sequence: CASSPDIWNTGELFF. The CDR3 DNA reads as TGCGCCAGCAGCCCGGACATCTGGAACACCGGGGAGCTGTTTTTT. The full variable domain, rest sourced from reference TRBV5-1 and TRBJ2-2, is KAGVTQTPRYLIKTRGQQVTLSCSPISGHRSVSWYQQTPGQGLQFLFEYFSETQRNKGNFPGRFSGRQFSNSRSEMNVSTLELGDSALYLCASSPDIWNTGELFFGEGSRLTVL.

This clonotype was recorded many times. This chain joins TRBV12-3 or TRBV12-4 and TRBJ1-1; 7 nucleotides line up with TRBD1. V dropped 3 bases and J dropped 6; count of bases not matched to a gene: 4. The CDR3 loop spans 13 amino acids. CDR3 DNA sequence: TGTGCCAGCAGTTTGGGGACAGCCTCTGAAGCTTTCTTT. Protein product: CASSLGTASEAFF.

The rearrangement links TRBV20-1 to TRBJ2-2, with D possibly being TRBD1 or TRBD2 (5 bases each). CDR3 size: 15 residues. Per the germline V gene, CDR1 is DFQATT and CDR2 is SNEGSKA (reference sequence). Trimming shortened V by 6 bases and J by 5 bases, and 19 bases separated the two germline ends. CDR3 loop: CSARRAGRNTGELFF. The CDR3 DNA reads as TGCAGTGCGAGGCGGGCAGGGCGTAATACCGGGGAGCTGTTTTTT.

This clonotype was found many times. This rearrangement joins TRBV7-2 to TRBJ2-3; 9 bases are shared with TRBD2. Germline V gene sequence: CDR1 SGHTA, CDR2 FQGNSA. CDR3 size: 17 residues. V gave up 6 bases and J gave up 1 base; unmatched junction bases: 11. Here the CDR3 reads CASSLRSSGRRTDTQYF. The CDR3 DNA reads TGTGCCAGCAGTCTTAGGTCCAGCGGGAGGCGCACAGATACGCAGTATTTT.

The gene calls are TRBV13 and TRBJ2-2, with D unresolved. CDR3 length: 13 residues. Trimming left V 6 bases short and J 1 base short, with 6 bases between. Germline V gives CDR1 PRHDT, CDR2 FYEKMQ (reference sequence). The CDR3 loop reads CASSQGNTGELFF. The DNA of the CDR3 is TGTGCCAGCAGTCAAGGGAACACCGGGGAGCTGTTTTTT.

This clonotype was counted many times. J is TRBJ1-5 and V is TRBV6-2 or TRBV6-3; D not certain. In germline, CDR1 is MNHEY, CDR2 SVGEGT. This CDR3 spans 12 amino acids. V lost 7 bases and J 10 bases, leaving 14 bases between the germline ends. CDR3 amino acids: CASNTPDEPQHF. The CDR3 DNA follows: TGTGCCAGCAACACCCCTGACGAACCCCAGCATTTT.

Ten or more counts support this clonotype. The gene calls are TRBV27 and TRBJ2-3, with 13 nucleotides matching TRBD2. The CDR3 has 17 amino acids. Trimming cost V 4 bases and J 4 bases; bases outside gene matches: 8. CDR1 and CDR2 from the germline V gene are MNHEY and SMNVEV (reference sequence). The CDR3 here is CASSSWTSGRGADTQYF. The CDR3 DNA follows: TGTGCCAGCAGTTCCTGGACTAGCGGGAGAGGCGCAGATACGCAGTATTTT.

This clonotype was detected many times. The J gene is TRBJ1-5, the V gene TRBV28; TRBD1 agrees at 7 bases. This CDR3 spans 13 amino acids. Germline CDR1 MDHEN, CDR2 SYDVKM. Trimming at V came to 9 bases and at J to 6 bases, leaving 8 bases not matched to a gene. The DNA of the CDR3 is TGTGCCAGTCGACAGGGAGTAACTCAGCCCCAGCATTTT. It codes for CASRQGVTQPQHF.

This sequence joins TRBV5-5 and TRBJ2-3; 11 nucleotides match TRBD2. V lost 2 bases and J lost 3; bases outside the gene matches: 11. Germline V gene data show CDR1 as SGHKS and CDR2 as YYEKEE (reference sequence). The CDR3 totals 18 residues. For the CDR3, the DNA is TGTGCCAGCAGCTTAACAAAAGCCGGGACTAGCGGTACAGATACGCAGTATTTT. The encoded protein is CASSLTKAGTSGTDTQYF.

The sample holds many counts of this clonotype. J is TRBJ2-7 and V is TRBV4-3; D not certain. This CDR3 spans 13 amino acids. With 0 bases removed from V and 6 bases from J, the gap between germline ends came to 9 bases. CDR1 is LGHNA and CDR2 is YSLEER in the germline V gene. CDR3 protein: CASSQDGTGEQYF. The CDR3 bases are TGCGCCAGCAGCCAAGATGGCACGGGCGAGCAGTACTTC.

This clonotype was picked up a small number of times. The rearrangement joins TRBV20-1 to TRBJ2-1, with 7 bases that match TRBD1. Germline values: CDR1 DFQATT, CDR2 SNEGSKA (reference sequence). The ends lost 5 bases at V and 4 bases at J; junction bases unmatched: 5. This CDR3 has 13 residues. In DNA form, the CDR3 reads TGCAGTGCTTACCGGGACAGTTACAATGAGCAGTTCTTC. Encoded protein: CSAYRDSYNEQFF.

At least ten counts were recorded for this clonotype. This chain links TRBV28 with TRBJ2-3; the match to TRBD2 covers 10 bases. V dropped 11 bases and J dropped 4; count of bases not matched to a gene: 9. Germline V gene data show CDR1 as MDHEN and CDR2 as SYDVKM. CDR3 length: 14 amino acids. The CDR3 DNA follows: TGTGCCGCCCAGCGGGAGGGCCGGGCAGATACGCAGTATTTT. Translation gives CAAQREGRADTQYF.

This clonotype has more than one count but fewer than ten. The V call is TRBV11-3, the J call TRBJ2-2; a weak D match, TRBD1 (5 bases). Germline lookup yields CDR1 SGHNT and CDR2 YENEEA. There are 13 residues in the CDR3. Trimming took off 1 base at V and 9 bases at J, with 9 bases between the two ends. Here the CDR3 DNA reads TGTGCCAGCAGCTTAGCCCCGGACAGGGAGCTGTTTTTT. Encoded protein: CASSLAPDRELFF.

This clonotype was counted at least ten times. The chain couples TRBV5-4 to TRBJ1-2; perhaps TRBD1 as D (6 bases). Trimming took off 4 bases at V and 3 bases at J, with 13 bases between the two ends. The CDR3 is made up of 14 amino acids. The germline V gene has CDR1 SGHNT and CDR2 YYREEE (reference sequence). CDR3 coding DNA: TGTGCCAGCAGCGTCGTCCCAGGGGACTATGGCTACACCTTC. Residues: CASSVVPGDYGYTF.

Ten or more counts support this clonotype. The chain joins TRBV20-1 to TRBJ1-5; D uncertain. This CDR3 spans 12 amino acids. CDR1 and CDR2 (germline): DFQATT, SNEGSKA (reference sequence). Trimming left V 2 bases short and J 2 bases short, with 4 bases between. CDR3 sequence: CSARSGNQPQHF. The CDR3 DNA sequence: TGCAGTGCTAGATCTGGCAATCAGCCCCAGCATTTT.